The 26 T cell receptor beta chains reported below all come from one sample, sequenced in a study of blood T cell repertoires in COVID-19. Only in-frame clones appear in the TCRdb table, and some are missing; sequencing was by immunoSEQ multiplex PCR. The sample gives about 300,000 clones, about nine tenths of which show up once; around 6.8% is in the top ten. Sequencing used peripheral blood. The receptor set was obtained from a woman in her thirties with COVID-19, enrolled during active disease.

This chain links TRBV4-3 with TRBJ2-1; TRBD2 agrees at 8 bases. Per the germline V gene, CDR1 is LGHNA and CDR2 is YSLEER. The CDR3 is made up of 16 amino acids. V was pared by 3 bases and J by 2 bases, with 6 bases of the junction left unmatched. CDR3 sequence: CASSHASGPTYNEQFF. The CDR3 DNA sequence: TGCGCCAGCAGCCACGCTAGCGGGCCAACCTACAATGAGCAGTTCTTC.

This clone has a single count. The J gene is TRBJ2-7, the V gene TRBV4-1; 7 positions agree with TRBD2. Trimming took 1 base from V and 4 from J; bases not matched to a gene: 4. The germline CDR1 and CDR2 sequences are MGHRA and YSYEKL. The CDR3 sequence is 14 residues long. CDR3 bases: TGCGCCAGCAGCCAAGCGGGAGGTGGGTACGAGCAGTACTTC. This codes for CASSQAGGGYEQYF.

This sequence joins TRBV30 and TRBJ2-1; tentative D call: TRBD2 (5 bases). The CDR3 has 13 residues. The V end was cut by 4 bases, the J end by 6 bases, with 13 bases between. Germline V gene data show CDR1 as GTSNPN and CDR2 as SVGIG (reference sequence). CDR3 DNA sequence: TGTGCCTGGAACAAACTAGTTGGCAATGAGCAGTTCTTC. The encoded protein is CAWNKLVGNEQFF.

The gene calls are TRBV10-3 and TRBJ2-7, with 7 bases fitting TRBD2. Germline V lookup: CDR1 ENHRY, CDR2 SYGVKD. The CDR3 is 14 amino acids. The ends lost 7 bases at V and 5 bases at J; junction bases unmatched: 11. In DNA, the CDR3 is TGTGCCATCAAAGAGCGGGAACTGGGTGACGAGCAGTACTTC. Translation: CAIKERELGDEQYF.

V is TRBV2 and J is TRBJ1-2; D unresolved. The CDR3 is made up of 12 amino acids. The germline gives CDR1 SNHLY, CDR2 FYNNEI. CDR3 sequence reads: CGLGGSNYGYTF. CDR3 DNA sequence: TGTGGCCTAGGAGGCTCTAACTATGGCTACACCTTC.

The rearrangement uses TRBV7-9 and TRBJ2-4; TRBD2 matches 13 bases. From germline, CDR1 is SEHNR and CDR2 FQNEAQ (reference sequence). The CDR3 is 17 residues long. After removal of 7 bases from V and 1 base from J, the junction contained 7 bases not matched to a gene. CDR3 nucleotides: TGTGCCAGCATGGGACTAGCGGGGCCTGGGGCCAAAAACATTCAGTACTTC. As protein: CASMGLAGPGAKNIQYF.

This rearrangement joins TRBV2 to TRBJ1-2; 8 bases agree with TRBD1. V dropped 4 bases and J dropped 3; count of bases not matched to a gene: 4. Germline loops: CDR1 SNHLY, CDR2 FYNNEI. This CDR3 spans 14 amino acids. As DNA, the CDR3 is TGTGCCAGCAGTGCCCAGGGGGCGGACTATGGCTACACCTTC. This gives the protein CASSAQGADYGYTF.

The chain carries TRBV5-1 and TRBJ1-6; TRBD1 might be the D (6 bases). There are 14 residues in the CDR3. The V gene lost 4 bases and the J gene lost 7 bases, with 12 bases spanning the gap. The germline V gene encodes CDR1 SGHRS and CDR2 YFSETQ. In nucleotides, the CDR3 is TGCGCCAGCAGCCTATGGACAGCGAATTCACCCCTCCACTTT. Translating it yields CASSLWTANSPLHF.

V is TRBV4-1 and J is TRBJ1-2; 9 bases map to TRBD1. Losses at the gene ends were 2 bases for V and 6 bases for J; bases not matched to a gene: 7. This CDR3 region has 15 residues. Germline V CDR1 and CDR2: MGHRA, YSYEKL. Here the CDR3 reads CASSQRDREGDGYTF. The CDR3, as DNA: TGCGCCAGCAGCCAAAGGGACAGGGAGGGCGATGGCTACACCTTC.

V usage is TRBV9 and J usage is TRBJ1-1; D is possibly TRBD1 (6 bases). The CDR3 is 14 residues long. The ends were cut back, 2 bases at V and 4 bases at J, with 12 bases in the middle. Germline V lookup: CDR1 SGDLS, CDR2 YYNGEE. The CDR3 sequence: CASSVTGNPTEAFF. The CDR3 region has the DNA TGTGCCAGCAGCGTTACAGGGAATCCCACTGAAGCTTTCTTT.

V and J are TRBV2 and TRBJ1-2, with a tentative D call TRBD1 (5 bases). The CDR3 has 18 amino acids. V was shortened by 0 bases and J by 3 bases, with 20 bases between the two germline ends. Germline lookup yields CDR1 SNHLY and CDR2 FYNNEI. CDR3 in amino acids: CASSEALSRQRVYYGYTF. In nucleotides, the CDR3 is TGTGCCAGCAGTGAAGCGCTTAGCCGACAGCGTGTATACTATGGCTACACCTTC.

This clone showed up just a few times. The genes are TRBV29-1 and TRBJ2-5, with 7 positions matching TRBD1. The CDR3 has 16 amino acids. Germline CDR1 SQVTM, CDR2 ANQGSEA. V dropped 4 bases and J dropped 0; count of bases not matched to a gene: 11. The CDR3 DNA reads TGCAGCGTTGGGGATACAGGGACAGCGTACCAAGAGACCCAGTACTTC. Translated, it gives CSVGDTGTAYQETQYF.

This clone was picked up one time. The CDR3 region is CSTRGTGVGEQYF. DNA for the CDR3: TGCAGCACCCGTGGGACAGGGGTTGGCGAGCAGTACTTC. The chain uses TRBV29-1 and TRBJ2-7; TRBD1 matches 10 bases. The CDR3 totals 13 residues. The trim removed 8 bases at V and 6 bases at J, leaving 10 bases unmatched. From germline, CDR1 is SQVTM and CDR2 ANQGSEA.

This clone was recorded only once. V usage is TRBV19 and J usage is TRBJ2-7; D remains ambiguous. CDR1 is LNHDA and CDR2 is SQIVND in the germline V gene (reference sequence). The CDR3 contains 12 residues. V dropped 1 base and J dropped 3 bases, with 4 bases sitting between them. The DNA of the CDR3 is TGTGCCAGTAGTATAGGCGGCTACGAGCAGTACTTC. It encodes CASSIGGYEQYF.

The chain recombines TRBV11-2 with TRBJ2-7, with a possible D match to TRBD2 (5 bases). This CDR3 is 13 amino acids long. From germline, CDR1 is SGHAT and CDR2 FQNNGV. The V and J ends lost 5 bases and 4 bases respectively, with 12 bases between them. The CDR3 DNA follows: TGTGCCAGCAGCCCCAATACGGGGTACGAGCAGTACTTC. Protein product: CASSPNTGYEQYF.

The chain carries TRBV30 and TRBJ2-1; TRBD2 matches at 16 bases. J gave up 2 bases and V 4 bases, and 11 bases lay outside the gene matches. CDR3 length: 19 residues. Germline-derived CDR1 and CDR2 are GTSNPN and SVGIG (reference sequence). CDR3 sequence (DNA): TGTGCCTGGACGGGACTAGCGGGAGGGCCGACGAAAACCTACAATGAGCAGTTCTTC. Translating gives CAWTGLAGGPTKTYNEQFF.

The chain uses TRBV2 and TRBJ2-7; possible D gene TRBD2, 6 bases. V gave up 6 bases and J gave up 7 bases, with 19 bases separating them. This CDR3 contains 14 residues. Germline V CDR1 and CDR2: SNHLY, FYNNEI. DNA for the CDR3: TGTGCCAGCAGCAGGGACTCCAGATGGGGGGAGCAGTACTTC. Amino acid sequence: CASSRDSRWGEQYF.

V usage is TRBV29-1 and J usage is TRBJ2-3; 12 bases align to TRBD1. V gave up 4 bases and J gave up 6 bases; unmatched junction bases: 8. Germline CDR1 SQVTM, CDR2 ANQGSEA. The CDR3 is 15 amino acids. CDR3 amino acids: CSVVGTGGPRDTQYF. CDR3 DNA sequence: TGCAGCGTTGTAGGGACAGGGGGCCCGAGGGATACGCAGTATTTT.

This chain connects TRBV30 to TRBJ1-1; no clear D. Per germline, CDR1 GTSNPN and CDR2 SVGIG (reference sequence). Trimming cost V 3 bases and J 2 bases, with 10 bases left between them. The CDR3 runs to 13 residues. Here the CDR3 DNA reads TGTGCCTGGAGGGCGGATTTAAACACTGAAGCTTTCTTT. Its protein is CAWRADLNTEAFF.

V gene TRBV15 combines with J gene TRBJ2-7; D may be TRBD1 (5 bases). Germline CDR1 LNHNV, CDR2 YYDKDF (reference sequence). The germline V and J ends were trimmed by 0 bases and 1 base, with 13 bases remaining between them. The CDR3 length is 16 residues. The CDR3 loop reads CATSRDSDRRSYEQYF. Written as DNA, the CDR3 is TGTGCCACCAGCAGAGACTCCGACAGACGGTCCTACGAGCAGTACTTC.

The table lists this clone with a count of one. The V gene is TRBV15, the J gene TRBJ2-3, with D tentatively TRBD1 (6 bases). The CDR3 contains 12 residues. The V end lost 9 bases, the J end lost 0 bases, and 7 bases lay between the germline ends. The germline CDR1 and CDR2 sequences are LNHNV and YYDKDF (reference sequence). In DNA form, the CDR3 reads TGTGCCACACAGGGTAGCACAGATACGCAGTATTTT. Translating gives CATQGSTDTQYF.

V and J are TRBV11-3 and TRBJ2-2; D possibly corresponds to TRBD2 (6 bases). From germline, CDR1 is SGHNT and CDR2 YENEEA. V was cut by 1 base and J by 7 bases, with 10 bases left in between. The CDR3 extends over 14 amino acids. In nucleotides, the CDR3 is TGTGCCAGCAGCTTAGCAGCGGGTCACGGGGAGCTGTTTTTT. Protein sequence: CASSLAAGHGELFF.

The chain has TRBV7-2 and TRBJ2-5, with D maybe TRBD2 (6 bases). Deletions cut 8 bases from V and 5 bases from J, with 12 bases between. The germline CDR1 and CDR2 sequences are SGHTA and FQGNSA. The CDR3 loop spans 12 amino acids. CDR3 nucleotides: TGTGCCAGCTCGGCGGGACTGGAGACCCAGTACTTC. This gives the protein CASSAGLETQYF.

The rearrangement links TRBV7-2 to TRBJ2-5, with D possibly being TRBD2 (5 bases). V lost 5 bases and J lost 5, with 12 bases in between. The CDR3 sequence is 13 residues long. Germline CDR1 reads SGHTA; CDR2 reads FQGNSA. The CDR3 bases are TGTGCCAGCAGCCGGATTAGCGCGGAGACCCAGTACTTC. Amino acid sequence: CASSRISAETQYF. The variable domain in full, with the rest retrieved from reference TRBV7-2 and TRBJ2-5, is GAGVSQSPSNKVTEKGKDVELRCDPISGHTALYWYRQSLGQGLEFLIYFQGNSAPDKSGLPSDRFSAERTGGSVSTLTIQRTQQEDSAVYLCASSRISAETQYFGPGTRLLVL.

V usage is TRBV3-1 (or the pseudogene TRBV3-2) and J usage is TRBJ2-1; 13 bases fit TRBD2. Germline V gene lookup returns CDR1 LGHDT and CDR2 YNNKEL (reference sequence). The CDR3 sequence is 16 residues long. V lost 1 base and J lost 10; bases outside the gene matches: 7. This chain's CDR3 is CASSQGGTSGMREQFF. The CDR3 DNA reads TGTGCCAGCAGCCAAGGGGGGACTAGCGGGATGAGGGAGCAGTTCTTC.

The chain couples TRBV11-3 to TRBJ1-1, with D perhaps matching TRBD1 (5 bases). The CDR3 is made up of 13 amino acids. With 5 bases removed from V and 3 bases from J, the gap between germline ends came to 10 bases. Germline V lookup: CDR1 SGHNT, CDR2 YENEEA. The CDR3 bases are TGTGCCAGCAGCAACAGGATAGACACTGAAGCTTTCTTT. It is translated as CASSNRIDTEAFF.